These T cell receptor beta chains were read from a single sample in a study of human T cells and chemical hapten exposure. From the RACE reads, TCRdb called clonotypes with MiXCR, one entry per CDR3 protein. The sample shows about 84,000 distinct CDR3 sequences, 10% of them seen only once. The sequences come from whole blood, collected in connection with sensitization to the hapten diphenylcyclopropenone (DPC). These TCRs come from a woman between 50 and 59 years old with alopecia areata. Some clones in this sample may be carry-over from other donors' samples. Each CDR3 is given with its conserved first and last residue. The D gene is left open where the match is weak. For some rows the clone size is stated as once, few or many, or as a class when expanded; others skip it.

D gene: TRBD2
clone size: few
J gene: TRBJ2-1
V gene: TRBV20-1
CDR3 protein: CSASLEGGPYNEQFF
CDR3 DNA: TGCAGTGCTAGTCTCGAGGGAGGGCCCTACAATGAGCAGTTCTTC

D gene: NA
clone size: NA
J gene: TRBJ2-5
V gene: TRBV12-3/TRBV12-4
CDR3 protein: CASRRTGTLKTQYF
CDR3 DNA: TGTGCCAGCAGACGTACCGGGACTTTGAAGACCCAGTACTTC

D gene: NA
clone size: many
J gene: TRBJ2-7
V gene: TRBV29-1
CDR3 protein: CSVRGSNREQYF
CDR3 DNA: TGCAGCGTTCGAGGGTCGAACCGCGAGCAGTACTTC

D gene: NA
clone size: medium-sized
J gene: TRBJ1-5
V gene: TRBV6-2/TRBV6-3
CDR3 protein: CASRIGSNQPQHF
CDR3 DNA: TGTGCCAGCAGGATTGGGAGCAATCAGCCCCAGCATTTT

D gene: NA
clone size: few
J gene: TRBJ2-5
V gene: TRBV23-1
CDR3 protein: CASSQILKTQYF
CDR3 DNA: TGCGCCAGCAGTCAAATTCTAAAGACCCAGTACTTC

D gene: TRBD1
clone size: few
J gene: TRBJ2-7
V gene: TRBV20-1
CDR3 protein: CSARESTGQAYEQYF
CDR3 DNA: TGCAGTGCTAGAGAAAGTACAGGACAGGCCTACGAGCAGTACTTC

D gene: NA
clone size: NA
J gene: TRBJ2-1
V gene: TRBV20-1
CDR3 protein: CSAATWQGNEQFF
CDR3 DNA: TGCAGTGCTGCCACTTGGCAGGGCAATGAGCAGTTCTTC

D gene: NA
clone size: many
J gene: TRBJ2-3
V gene: TRBV27
CDR3 protein: CASSLQLRGTDTQYF
CDR3 DNA: TGTGCCAGCAGTTTACAGCTTCGTGGGACAGATACGCAGTATTTT

D gene: NA
clone size: few
J gene: TRBJ2-7
V gene: TRBV6-5
CDR3 protein: CASSYSGAAYEQYF
CDR3 DNA: TGTGCCAGCAGTTACTCCGGGGCGGCTTACGAGCAGTACTTC

D gene: NA
clone size: NA
J gene: TRBJ2-7
V gene: TRBV28
CDR3 protein: CASSPARSPYEQYF
CDR3 DNA: TGTGCCAGCAGTCCAGCGAGGAGCCCCTACGAGCAGTACTTC

D gene: TRBD1
clone size: NA
J gene: TRBJ2-7
V gene: TRBV18
CDR3 protein: CASTTDRTDRGSYEQYF
CDR3 DNA: TGTGCCAGCACGACAGATCGAACTGACAGGGGGTCCTACGAGCAGTACTTC

D gene: NA
clone size: NA
J gene: TRBJ1-5
V gene: TRBV4-3
CDR3 protein: CASSQDLRQPQHF
CDR3 DNA: TGCGCCAGCAGCCAAGATCTTCGACAGCCCCAGCATTTT

D gene: NA
clone size: many
J gene: TRBJ2-1
V gene: TRBV24-1
CDR3 protein: CATSEGGGRGYNEQFF
CDR3 DNA: TGTGCCACCAGTGAGGGCGGGGGCAGGGGTTACAATGAGCAGTTCTTC

D gene: TRBD1
clone size: many
J gene: TRBJ2-5
V gene: TRBV5-1
CDR3 protein: CASSKGQGQETQYF
CDR3 DNA: TGCGCCAGCAGCAAAGGACAGGGTCAAGAGACCCAGTACTTC

D gene: TRBD1
clone size: many
J gene: TRBJ1-6
V gene: TRBV7-9
CDR3 protein: CASSSTGGSPLHF
CDR3 DNA: TGTGCCAGCAGCTCCACAGGGGGGTCACCCCTCCACTTT

D gene: NA
clone size: NA
J gene: TRBJ2-3
V gene: TRBV6-6
CDR3 protein: CASIWSDTQYF
CDR3 DNA: TGTGCCAGCATTTGGTCAGATACGCAGTATTTT

D gene: NA
clone size: NA
J gene: TRBJ1-3
V gene: TRBV6-6
CDR3 protein: CASSYPRERYSGNTIYF
CDR3 DNA: TGTGCCAGCAGTTACCCCCGGGAGAGGTACTCTGGAAACACCATATATTTT

D gene: NA
clone size: few
J gene: TRBJ1-2
V gene: TRBV27
CDR3 protein: CASSLQTNTF
CDR3 DNA: TGTGCCAGCAGTTTACAGACCAACACCTTC

D gene: NA
clone size: NA
J gene: TRBJ2-1
V gene: TRBV12-2
CDR3 protein: CASRLRQRASDSKVFF
CDR3 DNA: TGTGCAAGTCGCTTAAGGCAGCGGGCTAGCGATTCCAAAGTTTTCTTC

D gene: NA
clone size: many
J gene: TRBJ2-3
V gene: TRBV2
CDR3 protein: CASSILADTQYF
CDR3 DNA: TGTGCCAGCAGTATACTGGCAGATACGCAGTATTTT

D gene: NA
clone size: many
J gene: TRBJ1-5
V gene: TRBV29-1
CDR3 protein: CSVGASNQPQHF
CDR3 DNA: TGCAGCGTGGGGGCAAGCAATCAGCCCCAGCATTTT

D gene: NA
clone size: many
J gene: TRBJ2-6
V gene: TRBV20-1
CDR3 protein: CSARAPGTGANVLTF
CDR3 DNA: TGCAGTGCTAGAGCACCGGGAACTGGGGCCAACGTCCTGACTTTC

D gene: TRBD2
clone size: many
J gene: TRBJ2-4
V gene: TRBV20-1
CDR3 protein: CSAKPGLAGDPQYF
CDR3 DNA: TGCAGTGCTAAGCCGGGACTAGCGGGAGACCCTCAGTACTTC

D gene: TRBD1
clone size: NA
J gene: TRBJ1-1
V gene: TRBV27
CDR3 protein: CASSFDRGRTEAFF
CDR3 DNA: TGTGCCAGCAGTTTCGACAGGGGGCGAACTGAAGCTTTCTTT

D gene: NA
clone size: many
J gene: TRBJ1-3
V gene: TRBV7-2
CDR3 protein: CASGATASGNTIYF
CDR3 DNA: TGTGCCAGCGGGGCGACCGCCTCTGGAAACACCATATATTTT

D gene: NA
clone size: many
J gene: TRBJ2-2
V gene: TRBV6-1
CDR3 protein: CASRKNQGLPGELFF
CDR3 DNA: TGTGCCAGCAGAAAAAACCAGGGGCTACCCGGGGAGCTGTTTTTT

D gene: NA
clone size: NA
J gene: TRBJ2-3
V gene: TRBV7-6
CDR3 protein: CASSLNGEADTQYF
CDR3 DNA: TGTGCCAGCAGCTTGAATGGGGAAGCGGATACGCAGTATTTT

D gene: TRBD1
clone size: NA
J gene: TRBJ2-3
V gene: TRBV5-1
CDR3 protein: CASSGTGITDTQYF
CDR3 DNA: TGCGCCAGCAGCGGGACAGGTATCACAGATACGCAGTATTTT

D gene: NA
clone size: few
J gene: TRBJ2-7
V gene: TRBV3-1
CDR3 protein: CASSQGFRPSSPYEQYF
CDR3 DNA: TGTGCCAGCAGCCAAGGGTTTCGCCCTAGCAGCCCCTACGAGCAGTACTTC

D gene: NA
clone size: few
J gene: TRBJ2-1
V gene: TRBV5-1
CDR3 protein: CASSLVPQGYYNEQFF
CDR3 DNA: TGCGCCAGCAGCTTGGTTCCGCAGGGCTATTACAATGAGCAGTTCTTC

D gene: TRBD2
clone size: few
J gene: TRBJ2-3
V gene: TRBV7-9
CDR3 protein: CASSFTSGEDTQYF
CDR3 DNA: TGTGCCAGCAGCTTCACTAGCGGGGAAGATACGCAGTATTTT

D gene: TRBD2
clone size: NA
J gene: TRBJ2-1
V gene: TRBV28
CDR3 protein: CASTTGTSGYNEQFF
CDR3 DNA: TGTGCCAGCACGACAGGGACTAGCGGATACAATGAGCAGTTCTTC

D gene: NA
clone size: few
J gene: TRBJ1-2
V gene: TRBV12-5
CDR3 protein: CASGLGGDYGYTF
CDR3 DNA: TGTGCTAGTGGTTTGGGGGGCGACTATGGCTACACCTTC

D gene: NA
clone size: NA
J gene: TRBJ2-7
V gene: TRBV4-1
CDR3 protein: CASRLLAWYEQYF
CDR3 DNA: TGCGCCAGCAGACTTCTCGCTTGGTACGAGCAGTACTTC

D gene: TRBD2
clone size: many
J gene: TRBJ2-3
V gene: TRBV5-1
CDR3 protein: CASMASGRPDTQYF
CDR3 DNA: TGCGCCAGTATGGCTAGCGGGAGGCCAGATACGCAGTATTTT

D gene: NA
clone size: NA
J gene: TRBJ2-5
V gene: TRBV11-2
CDR3 protein: CASSLDTSETQYF
CDR3 DNA: TGTGCCAGCAGCTTAGATACCTCAGAGACCCAGTACTTC

D gene: NA
clone size: few
J gene: TRBJ1-4
V gene: TRBV7-2
CDR3 protein: CASSSGITATNEKLFF
CDR3 DNA: TGTGCCAGCAGCTCAGGCATTACAGCAACTAATGAAAAACTGTTTTTT

D gene: TRBD2
clone size: NA
J gene: TRBJ2-3
V gene: TRBV7-2
CDR3 protein: CASSAQTSGSADTQYF
CDR3 DNA: TGTGCCAGCAGCGCCCAGACTAGCGGGAGCGCAGATACGCAGTATTTT

D gene: NA
clone size: many
J gene: TRBJ1-5
V gene: TRBV10-1
CDR3 protein: CASSETSNQPQHF
CDR3 DNA: TGCGCCAGCAGTGAGACTAGCAATCAGCCCCAGCATTTT

D gene: NA
clone size: NA
J gene: TRBJ2-4
V gene: TRBV3-1
CDR3 protein: CASSQGSGGRNIQYF
CDR3 DNA: TGTGCCAGCAGCCAAGGATCCGGCGGGCGCAACATTCAGTACTTC

D gene: TRBD2
clone size: many
J gene: TRBJ2-2
V gene: TRBV7-2
CDR3 protein: CASSLEPAGVVGELFF
CDR3 DNA: TGTGCCAGCAGCTTAGAACCGGCGGGAGTTGTCGGGGAGCTGTTTTTT

D gene: NA
clone size: NA
J gene: TRBJ2-1
V gene: TRBV5-1
CDR3 protein: CASSLNVGQDEEQFF
CDR3 DNA: TGCGCCAGCAGCTTGAATGTTGGTCAGGATGAAGAGCAGTTCTTC

D gene: NA
clone size: NA
J gene: TRBJ1-5
V gene: TRBV6-5
CDR3 protein: CASRPSVIQPQHF
CDR3 DNA: TGTGCCAGCAGACCCTCAGTCATTCAGCCCCAGCATTTT

D gene: TRBD2
clone size: NA
J gene: TRBJ2-1
V gene: TRBV30
CDR3 protein: CAWSTSGNSFNEQFF
CDR3 DNA: TGTGCCTGGAGTACTAGCGGGAATTCGTTCAATGAGCAGTTCTTC

D gene: NA
clone size: few
J gene: TRBJ2-7
V gene: TRBV2
CDR3 protein: CASREQSYEQYF
CDR3 DNA: TGTGCCAGCAGGGAGCAGAGCTACGAGCAGTACTTC